One and the same sample provided the 4 T cell receptor beta chains below, sequenced in a study of Graves' ophthalmopathy and Graves' hyperthyroidism. Amplifying from RNA transcripts, the study obtained TCR beta CDR3 regions. RT-PCR was first run with HTBI primers, then multiplex PCR in a second round. TCRdb fed the multiplex PCR reads into MiXCR, producing one record per CDR3 protein. The data hold 400,000 to 450,000 distinct CDR3 sequences, with 21% observed a single time. Material: peripheral blood. All receptors derive from a woman aged 18-30 years with stable Graves' hyperthyroidism.

The table lists this clonotype with many counts. The V and J genes are TRBV7-2 and TRBJ2-7; D call uncertain. The germline CDR1 and CDR2 sequences are SGHTA and FQGNSA. Trimming took 0 bases from V and 2 from J, leaving 11 bases between them. The CDR3 has 15 residues. CDR3 loop: CASSLAAGSAYEQYF. CDR3 DNA sequence: TGTGCCAGCAGCTTAGCGGCCGGGTCTGCCTACGAGCAGTACTTC.

This clonotype was recorded many times. CDR3 loop: CASRTGLAGPYEQYF. The CDR3 coding sequence is TGTGCCAGCAGAACGGGACTAGCGGGACCCTACGAGCAGTACTTC. This chain joins TRBV12-3 or TRBV12-4 and TRBJ2-7; 13 bases are shared with TRBD2. CDR3 length: 15 amino acids. Trimming removed 6 bases from V and 2 bases from J; junction bases left unmatched: 4.

The table lists this clonotype with many counts. The chain uses TRBV27 and TRBJ1-1; possible D gene TRBD1, 6 bases. This CDR3 has 16 residues. CDR1 MNHEY and CDR2 SMNVEV come from the germline V gene (reference sequence). The V end lost 5 bases, the J end lost 1 base, and 17 bases lay between the germline ends. CDR3 residues: CASSPTGNFTNTEAFF. CDR3 DNA sequence: TGTGCCAGCAGTCCGACAGGTAACTTCACGAACACTGAAGCTTTCTTT.

The chain recombines TRBV19 with TRBJ2-5; TRBD1 agrees at 11 bases. Germline CDR1 and CDR2: LNHDA and SQIVND (reference sequence). Losses at the gene ends were 7 bases for V and 7 bases for J; bases not matched to a gene: 11. The CDR3 has 15 residues. The CDR3 protein is CASTSSRDRGTTQYF. DNA for the CDR3: TGTGCCAGTACCTCCTCCCGGGACAGGGGGACGACCCAGTACTTC.